These 9 T cell receptor beta chains originate from one sample sequenced in a study of T cell responses to AZD1222 COVID-19 vaccine. Sequencing was performed with immunoSEQ multiplex PCR; in TCRdb, only in-frame clones are kept and a portion is missing. The sample lists more than 60,000 clones, around 84% occurring once. Sequenced here: peripheral blood, sampled on day 0 of AZD1222 vaccination. The receptor source for this set is an adult in good health.

This CDR3 is CASSLASGDTQYF. The CDR3 DNA reads TGTGCCAGCAGCTTGGCTAGCGGGGATACGCAGTATTTT. This chain joins TRBV5-4 and TRBJ2-3; 8 bases are shared with TRBD2. The CDR3 sequence is 13 residues long. Germline trimming cut 0 bases from V and 6 bases from J; bases unmatched to any gene: 0. Germline-derived CDR1 and CDR2 are SGHNT and YYREEE (reference sequence).

In DNA, the CDR3 is TGTGCCAGCAGCGTAGTAGGAAACAGGGACGGGGAGCTGTTTTTT. It codes for CASSVVGNRDGELFF. The rearrangement links TRBV9 to TRBJ2-2; TRBD1 is a possible D gene (6 bases). Trimming removed 0 bases at V and 7 bases at J, with 13 bases between. Germline V gene data show CDR1 as SGDLS and CDR2 as YYNGEE. This CDR3 is built from 15 residues.

The chain uses TRBV7-3 and TRBJ1-2, with D perhaps matching TRBD1 (5 bases). V lost 3 bases to trimming and J lost 2 bases, with 10 bases between them. Germline CDR1 reads SGHTA; CDR2 reads FQGTGA. This CDR3 is built from 14 residues. The CDR3 DNA follows: TGTGCCAGCAGCTTTCAGGGTGGGAACTATGGCTACACCTTC. It is translated as CASSFQGGNYGYTF. Variable domain in full (rest from reference TRBV7-3 and TRBJ1-2): GAGVSQTPSNKVTEKGKYVELRCDPISGHTALYWYRQSLGQGPEFLIYFQGTGAADDSGLPNDRFFAVRPEGSVSTLKIQRTERGDSAVYLCASSFQGGNYGYTFGSGTRLTVV.

The chain couples TRBV10-3 to TRBJ1-5; D uncertain. Germline-derived CDR1 and CDR2 are ENHRY and SYGVKD. The CDR3 contains 14 residues. Trimming stripped 4 bases from V and 0 bases from J, with 7 bases between. CDR3 in DNA: TGTGCCATCAGTGGCGGGGATAGCAATCAGCCCCAGCATTTT. Translation gives CAISGGDSNQPQHF.

The table lists this clone with a count of one. The J gene is TRBJ1-5, the V gene TRBV28; no reliable D call. With 3 bases removed from V and 4 bases from J, the gap between germline ends came to 10 bases. Germline V CDR1 and CDR2: MDHEN, SYDVKM. CDR3 length: 14 amino acids. The CDR3 loop reads CASSFERNNQPQHF. DNA of the CDR3: TGTGCCAGCAGTTTCGAGAGGAATAATCAGCCCCAGCATTTT.

The chain is built from TRBV30 and TRBJ1-1, with TRBD1 as a possible D gene (6 bases). This CDR3 has 13 amino acids. Germline CDR1 GTSNPN, CDR2 SVGIG (reference sequence). Trimming cost V 4 bases and J 3 bases, with 12 bases left between them. The CDR3 here is CAWMAGADTEAFF. As DNA, the CDR3 is TGTGCCTGGATGGCGGGGGCGGACACTGAAGCTTTCTTT.

V is TRBV19 and J is TRBJ1-5; 7 nucleotides line up with TRBD1. V lost 5 bases and J lost 7; bases outside the gene matches: 11. CDR3 length: 15 residues. Germline CDR1 is LNHDA and CDR2 is SQIVND (reference sequence). CDR3 sequence: CASSGRTGLGQPQHF. CDR3 nucleotides: TGTGCCAGTAGTGGGCGGACAGGCCTGGGGCAGCCCCAGCATTTT.

The V call is TRBV15, the J call TRBJ2-3; perhaps TRBD1 as D (6 bases). CDR1 and CDR2 from the germline V gene are LNHNV and YYDKDF (reference sequence). The CDR3 covers 14 residues. V lost 4 bases, J lost 3 bases, and 11 bases lay in between. The CDR3 DNA follows: TGTGCCACCAGCAATAACAGGGTAACAGATACGCAGTATTTT. Residues: CATSNNRVTDTQYF. Based on the CDR3 plus reference TRBV15 and TRBJ2-3, the full variable domain is DAMVIQNPRYQVTQFGKPVTLSCSQTLNHNVMYWYQQKSSQAPKLLFHYYDKDFNNEADTPDNFQSRRPNTSFCFLDIRSPGLGDTAMYLCATSNNRVTDTQYFGPGTRLTVL.

The chain recombines TRBV11-2 with TRBJ2-3; D remains ambiguous. CDR1 and CDR2 from the germline V gene are SGHAT and FQNNGV. The CDR3 runs 15 residues. V was shortened by 4 bases and J by 2 bases, with 13 bases between the two germline ends. This CDR3 reads CASSSPRIATDTQYF. As DNA, the CDR3 is TGTGCCAGCAGCTCACCTCGTATCGCCACAGATACGCAGTATTTT.